The 24 T cell receptor beta chains below all came from one sample that was sequenced in a study of CD8+ T cells in alopecia areata. Treatment of the sample: oral pan-JAK inhibitor, 5-10 mg twice daily. It was cDNA, reverse transcribed from extracted RNA, that served as the sequencing template. Libraries were prepared by immunoSEQ multiplex PCR; TCRdb keeps only in-frame clonotypes and omits some of them. Of under 350,000 clones in the sample, about three fifths are singletons; the top ten hold less than 2%. The source was CD4+ T cells sorted from blood, collected at week 24, from a patient treated with tofacitinib. The receptors were sampled from a human donor with alopecia areata.

The chain joins TRBV2 to TRBJ2-7; unclear D gene. V was cut by 6 bases and J by 4 bases, with 13 bases left in between. The length of the CDR3 is 13 residues. Germline-derived CDR1 and CDR2 are SNHLY and FYNNEI. The DNA for the CDR3 is TGTGCCAGCAGCTCAAGACTCTTGTACGAGCAGTACTTC. It is translated as CASSSRLLYEQYF.

A few counts support this clone. As DNA, the CDR3 is TGTGCCTGGAGTGCCGGGACTAGCACCTACAATGAGCAGTTCTTC. Its protein product is CAWSAGTSTYNEQFF. J is TRBJ2-1 and V is TRBV30, with 9 positions matching TRBD2. This CDR3 comprises 15 residues. Germline trimming cut 1 base from V and 2 bases from J; bases unmatched to any gene: 3. Germline CDR1 and CDR2: GTSNPN and SVGIG (reference sequence).

This chain joins TRBV30 and TRBJ1-1, with a tentative D call TRBD1 (6 bases). Between the trimmed V and J ends, which lost 0 bases and 1 base, there was a span of 9 bases. Per germline, CDR1 GTSNPN and CDR2 SVGIG (reference sequence). The length of the CDR3 is 14 residues. CDR3 residues: CAWSVGGANTEAFF. The CDR3 coding sequence is TGTGCCTGGAGTGTAGGGGGGGCGAACACTGAAGCTTTCTTT.

This sequence joins TRBV4-1 and TRBJ2-7; TRBD2 is a possible D gene (5 bases). This CDR3 spans 14 amino acids. The V and J ends lost 3 bases and 6 bases respectively, with 15 bases between them. Germline V gene lookup returns CDR1 MGHRA and CDR2 YSYEKL. In nucleotides, the CDR3 is TGCGCCAGCAGCCAGCTCGGCCGGGGAGTCGAGCAGTACTTC. This sequence encodes CASSQLGRGVEQYF.

The rearrangement uses TRBV4-3 and TRBJ2-5, with 7 positions matching TRBD2. Trimming at V came to 1 base and at J to 2 bases, leaving 7 bases not matched to a gene. This CDR3 contains 16 residues. The germline CDR1 and CDR2 sequences are LGHNA and YSLEER. The CDR3 region is CASSQGLASGQETQYF. The CDR3 DNA sequence: TGCGCCAGCAGCCAAGGGCTGGCTAGCGGTCAAGAGACCCAGTACTTC.

The rearrangement uses TRBV7-2 and TRBJ2-5; TRBD1 agrees at 7 bases. CDR3 size: 14 residues. The V segment lost 1 base and the J segment 1 base; nucleotides outside the gene matches: 0. The V gene's germline CDR1 is SGHTA and CDR2 FQGNSA. This chain's CDR3 is CASSLGDSQETQYF. The CDR3 nucleotides read TGTGCCAGCAGCTTAGGGGACAGCCAAGAGACCCAGTACTTC.

The V gene is TRBV27, the J gene TRBJ2-3, with 12 bases identical to TRBD2. There are 17 residues in the CDR3. The germline V gene encodes CDR1 MNHEY and CDR2 SMNVEV (reference sequence). J was trimmed by 1 base and V by 5 bases; bases with no gene match: 7. CDR3 nucleotides: TGTGCCAGCAGTCATAGACTAGCGGGGGCCCGCACAGATACGCAGTATTTT. This sequence encodes CASSHRLAGARTDTQYF.

The chain is built from TRBV29-1 and TRBJ2-2; possibly TRBD1 for D (6 bases). The germline V and J ends were trimmed by 2 bases and 5 bases, with 6 bases remaining between them. Looked up from germline, CDR1 is SQVTM and CDR2 is ANQGSEA. The CDR3 is 12 amino acids. CDR3 nucleotides: TGCAGCGTTGAACAGGGGACCGGGGAGCTGTTTTTT. Translating it yields CSVEQGTGELFF.

The genes are TRBV5-1 and TRBJ2-7; tentative D call: TRBD1 (5 bases). Germline V gives CDR1 SGHRS, CDR2 YFSETQ. CDR3 length equals 14 residues. Trimming left V 0 bases short and J 3 bases short, with 10 bases between. CDR3 in DNA: TGCGCCAGCAGCTTGGCGACAGAATACTACGAGCAGTACTTC. Translated, it gives CASSLATEYYEQYF.

This rearrangement joins TRBV23-1 to TRBJ1-5, with D possibly matching TRBD1 (5 bases). TRBV23-1 is an ORF; its function is uncertain. V lost 3 bases to trimming and J lost 6 bases, with 15 bases between them. This CDR3 has 15 amino acids. The CDR3 loop is CASSHSGVLGQPQHF. CDR3 sequence (DNA): TGCGCCAGCAGTCATTCGGGGGTTTTGGGTCAGCCCCAGCATTTT.

The chain recombines TRBV7-2 with TRBJ1-5; 7 positions match TRBD1. With 5 bases clipped from V and 0 bases from J, the junction kept 7 bases outside the gene matches. This CDR3 contains 16 residues. Germline V lookup: CDR1 SGHTA, CDR2 FQGNSA. CDR3 residues: CASSGGTAYSNQPQHF. CDR3 DNA sequence: TGTGCCAGCAGCGGGGGGACAGCCTATAGCAATCAGCCCCAGCATTTT.

This clone was seen a few times. The chain couples TRBV2 to TRBJ2-1, with 12 bases aligning to TRBD2. V gave up 4 bases and J gave up 4 bases; unmatched junction bases: 2. CDR3 length: 15 amino acids. CDR1 is SNHLY, CDR2 FYNNEI, per germline. CDR3 nucleotides: TGTGCCAGCAGTGGCGGACTAGCGGGGTACAATGAGCAGTTCTTC. Translation gives CASSGGLAGYNEQFF.

V and J are TRBV30 and TRBJ1-5, with unresolved D. Germline V lookup: CDR1 GTSNPN, CDR2 SVGIG (reference sequence). The V end was cut by 2 bases, the J end by 7 bases, with 15 bases between. CDR3 length equals 14 residues. The DNA of the CDR3 is TGTGCCTGGAGTCTGGGCCGGAGCGGACAGCCCCAGCATTTT. Protein: CAWSLGRSGQPQHF. Full variable domain (outside the CDR3, taken from reference TRBV30 and TRBJ1-5): SQTIHQWPATLVQPVGSPLSLECTVEGTSNPNLYWYRQAAGRGLQLLFYSVGIGQISSEVPQNLSASRPQDRQFILSSKKLLLSDSGFYLCAWSLGRSGQPQHFGDGTRLSIL.

There are a few counts of this clone. The rearrangement uses TRBV29-1 and TRBJ2-5; 8 nucleotides agree with TRBD1. J lost 6 bases, V lost 3 bases, and 9 bases had no gene match. From germline, CDR1 is SQVTM and CDR2 ANQGSEA. CDR3 size: 14 residues. The CDR3 loop reads CSVDLRQGAQTQYF. For the CDR3, the DNA is TGCAGCGTTGATTTAAGGCAGGGGGCCCAGACCCAGTACTTC.

This sequence joins TRBV4-1 and TRBJ1-2; 8 positions agree with TRBD1. J lost 4 bases, V lost 4 bases, and 8 bases had no gene match. CDR3 length equals 15 residues. CDR1 and CDR2 (germline): MGHRA, YSYEKL. The CDR3 sequence: CASSLDRGEGYGYTF. DNA of the CDR3: TGCGCCAGCAGCCTTGACAGGGGCGAGGGCTATGGCTACACCTTC.

There are a few counts of this clone. This sequence joins TRBV19 and TRBJ1-1; 10 nucleotides align to TRBD1. The junction had 4 bases not matched to a gene; V was cut back by 3 bases and J by 0 bases. CDR1 and CDR2 from the germline V gene are LNHDA and SQIVND (reference sequence). This CDR3 has 16 amino acids. CDR3 nucleotides: TGTGCCAGTAGTATCCGGACAGGGGGGATGAACACTGAAGCTTTCTTT. It translates to CASSIRTGGMNTEAFF.

As DNA, the CDR3 is TGCAGCGTTGAAAACGGGTACGAGCAGTACTTC. The encoded protein is CSVENGYEQYF. The chain uses TRBV29-1 and TRBJ2-7; D call uncertain. This CDR3 region has 11 residues. Germline loops: CDR1 SQVTM, CDR2 ANQGSEA. Trimming cost V 2 bases and J 4 bases, with 6 bases left between them.

This clone occurred a few times. J is TRBJ2-7 and V is TRBV18; either TRBD1 or TRBD2 may supply D (5 bases each). The CDR3 runs 12 residues. Deletions cut 3 bases from V and 6 bases from J, with 9 bases between. The germline CDR1 and CDR2 sequences are KGHSH and LQKENI. Here the CDR3 reads CASSPGTGEQYF. The CDR3 DNA sequence: TGTGCCAGCTCACCCGGGACGGGCGAGCAGTACTTC.

This sequence joins TRBV29-1 and TRBJ2-5; weak D call: TRBD2 (5 bases). The CDR3 covers 12 residues. V lost 4 bases, J lost 3 bases, and 9 bases lay in between. The germline V gene encodes CDR1 SQVTM and CDR2 ANQGSEA. In DNA form, the CDR3 reads TGCAGCGTTGGGACTTTTAAAGAGACCCAGTACTTC. It is translated as CSVGTFKETQYF.

Notes on this clone: Compared with germline, one end of the junction differs, possibly owing to a read error. Other DNA sequences in the sample encode the same CDR3. In nucleotides, the CDR3 is TGCGCCGGGGGACGAGGCCTGGAGACCCAGTACTTC. This sequence encodes CAGGRGLETQYF. The chain combines TRBV30 with TRBJ2-5, with a tentative D call TRBD2 (6 bases). There are 12 residues in the CDR3. Germline V gene lookup returns CDR1 GTSNPN and CDR2 SVGIG (reference sequence).

V is TRBV5-4 and J is TRBJ1-1; no definite D call. Germline CDR1 reads SGHNT; CDR2 reads YYREEE (reference sequence). The V and J ends lost 4 bases and 1 base respectively, with 11 bases between them. This CDR3 comprises 14 residues. The CDR3 DNA sequence: TGTGCCAGCAGCCCCGGGGAGAGGAACACTGAAGCTTTCTTT. This sequence encodes CASSPGERNTEAFF.

This clone was counted a few times. This rearrangement joins TRBV6-5 to TRBJ1-4; D gene uncertain. The CDR3 runs to 15 residues. The V and J ends lost 6 bases and 5 bases respectively, with 16 bases between them. Germline V gene data show CDR1 as MNHEY and CDR2 as SVGAGI. DNA for the CDR3: TGTGCCAGCAGCCCCTCTTGGACGGTCAATGAAAAACTGTTTTTT. Translating it yields CASSPSWTVNEKLFF.

This clone was counted only a few times. The chain combines TRBV5-5 with TRBJ2-6; D not certain. The CDR3 covers 14 residues. CDR1 is SGHKS, CDR2 YYEKEE, per germline (reference sequence). V was pared by 2 bases and J by 2 bases, with 5 bases between. The CDR3 sequence is CASSFPAGANVLTF. The DNA of the CDR3 is TGTGCCAGCAGCTTTCCGGCTGGGGCCAACGTCCTGACTTTC.

This clone was picked up a small number of times. This rearrangement joins TRBV6-6 to TRBJ1-6, with TRBD1 matching over 7 bases. V shed 2 bases, J shed 10 bases, and the junction held 5 bases outside the gene matches. The CDR3 extends over 14 amino acids. Germline CDR1 is MNHNY and CDR2 is SVGAGI (reference sequence). The DNA for the CDR3 is TGTGCCAGCAGTTACGGGGGACAGAACTCACCCCTCCACTTT. Protein: CASSYGGQNSPLHF.